The 11 T cell receptor beta chains below were found in one sample sequenced in a study of beta chain features in type 1 diabetes. Study observations and caveats: Across all four CD4+ subsets, people with type 1 diabetes showed modestly shorter TCRB CDR3s.

The antigens for these receptors are not known. Investigators reverse transcribed all isolated RNA, so they sequenced expressed TCRB transcripts. This table comes from immunoSEQ multiplex PCR, and its TCRdb copy is limited to in-frame clones, with some not included. The sample has about 260,000 clones, around 24% seen once; the top ten hold around 0.013%. Sequencing was performed on naive CD4+ T cells from blood. These receptors were taken from a woman aged 30 to 39 with type 1 diabetes.

A remark on this clone: Other DNA sequences in the same sample also yield this CDR3. The chain couples TRBV9 to TRBJ2-3, with TRBD1 as a possible D gene (5 bases). Germline CDR1 reads SGDLS; CDR2 reads YYNGEE. Trimming removed 2 bases at V and 4 bases at J, with 8 bases between. The CDR3 runs 13 residues. The CDR3 DNA follows: TGTGCCAGCAGCGTCAGGGTGTCAGATACGCAGTATTTT. Its protein product is CASSVRVSDTQYF.

This chain connects TRBV5-1 to TRBJ2-6, with a tentative D call TRBD2 (6 bases). The CDR3 loop spans 16 amino acids. CDR1 is SGHRS, CDR2 YFSETQ, per germline. The ends were cut back, 0 bases at V and 4 bases at J, with 11 bases in the middle. The DNA for the CDR3 is TGCGCCAGCAGCTTGGCCCTAGGGAGGGGGGCCAACGTCCTGACTTTC. The encoded protein is CASSLALGRGANVLTF.

This clone has just a few counts. This chain uses TRBV18 with TRBJ2-7; D perhaps matches TRBD1 (5 bases). This CDR3 has 16 residues. Germline CDR1 is KGHSH and CDR2 is LQKENI. Trimming took off 1 base at V and 1 base at J, with 14 bases between the two ends. CDR3 protein: CASSPLTGLMSYEQYF. The CDR3 coding sequence is TGTGCCAGCTCACCACTCACAGGATTGATGTCCTACGAGCAGTACTTC.

This chain connects TRBV5-1 to TRBJ2-2, with a possible D match to TRBD2 (5 bases). With 3 bases removed from V and 4 bases from J, the gap between germline ends came to 10 bases. From germline, CDR1 is SGHRS and CDR2 YFSETQ. The CDR3 has 14 amino acids. The chain's CDR3 is CASSSERVTGELFF. DNA for the CDR3: TGCGCCAGCAGCTCTGAGAGGGTCACCGGGGAGCTGTTTTTT. Combining the CDR3 with reference TRBV5-1 and TRBJ2-2 gives the whole variable domain KAGVTQTPRYLIKTRGQQVTLSCSPISGHRSVSWYQQTPGQGLQFLFEYFSETQRNKGNFPGRFSGRQFSNSRSEMNVSTLELGDSALYLCASSSERVTGELFFGEGSRLTVL.

The rearrangement joins TRBV5-1 to TRBJ1-1, with D possibly matching TRBD1 (6 bases). The germline V and J ends were trimmed by 4 bases and 3 bases, with 13 bases remaining between them. Germline V lookup: CDR1 SGHRS, CDR2 YFSETQ. This CDR3 has 14 residues. The chain's CDR3 is CASSQQGQDTEAFF. The CDR3 DNA reads as TGCGCCAGCAGCCAACAGGGACAAGACACTGAAGCTTTCTTT.

V is TRBV7-9 and J is TRBJ2-7; D perhaps matches TRBD2 (6 bases). V lost 1 base to trimming and J lost 4 bases, with 8 bases between them. The CDR3 sequence is 13 residues long. Germline V gives CDR1 SEHNR, CDR2 FQNEAQ (reference sequence). The CDR3: CASSLGGEYEQYF. The CDR3 DNA sequence: TGTGCCAGCAGCTTAGGGGGGGAATACGAGCAGTACTTC.

The V gene is TRBV5-1, the J gene TRBJ2-4; D perhaps matches TRBD2 (5 bases). The germline V gene encodes CDR1 SGHRS and CDR2 YFSETQ. This CDR3 has 15 amino acids. V was shortened by 3 bases and J by 6 bases, with 16 bases between the two germline ends. CDR3 residues: CASSSDGGPSNIQYF. DNA of the CDR3: TGCGCCAGCAGCTCCGACGGCGGGCCCTCAAACATTCAGTACTTC.

The V gene is TRBV29-1, the J gene TRBJ2-7; D remains ambiguous. Germline V lookup: CDR1 SQVTM, CDR2 ANQGSEA. This CDR3 is 12 amino acids long. Trimming took off 5 bases at V and 2 bases at J, with 10 bases between the two ends. The CDR3 is CSVSHSPYEQYF. The CDR3 region has the DNA TGCAGCGTTTCCCACAGTCCCTACGAGCAGTACTTC.

In its sample, this clone was seen a few times. This chain links TRBV29-1 with TRBJ1-1; D ambiguous. Germline assignment: CDR1 SQVTM and CDR2 ANQGSEA. The CDR3 has 13 amino acids. V shed 7 bases and J shed 1 base, with 13 bases lying between them. The CDR3 protein is CSALAGQNTEAFF. The CDR3 nucleotides are TGCAGCGCCCTCGCAGGCCAGAACACTGAAGCTTTCTTT.

CDR3 DNA: TGTGCCAGCTCACCACCGTCGTCACTAGCGGGTACCTACGAGCAGTACTTC. Its translation: CASSPPSSLAGTYEQYF. The chain combines TRBV18 with TRBJ2-7, with 9 bases lining up with TRBD2. Germline CDR1 is KGHSH and CDR2 is LQKENI. This CDR3 region has 17 residues. V lost 0 bases to trimming and J lost 2 bases; unmatched junction nucleotides: 8. Using reference TRBV18 and TRBJ2-7 for the parts outside the CDR3, the full variable domain is NAGVMQNPRHLVRRRGQEARLRCSPMKGHSHVYWYRQLPEEGLKFMVYLQKENIIDESGMPKERFSAEFPKEGPSILRIQQVVRGDSAAYFCASSPPSSLAGTYEQYFGPGTRLTVT.

The chain recombines TRBV25-1 with TRBJ2-5, with TRBD2 matching 9 bases. The length of the CDR3 is 15 residues. Germline lookup yields CDR1 MGHDK and CDR2 SYGVNS. J lost 1 base, V lost 5 bases, and 5 bases had no gene match. The CDR3 nucleotides read TGTGCCAGCAGTAGGGGGGGACTAGCCCAAGAGACCCAGTACTTC. It encodes CASSRGGLAQETQYF.